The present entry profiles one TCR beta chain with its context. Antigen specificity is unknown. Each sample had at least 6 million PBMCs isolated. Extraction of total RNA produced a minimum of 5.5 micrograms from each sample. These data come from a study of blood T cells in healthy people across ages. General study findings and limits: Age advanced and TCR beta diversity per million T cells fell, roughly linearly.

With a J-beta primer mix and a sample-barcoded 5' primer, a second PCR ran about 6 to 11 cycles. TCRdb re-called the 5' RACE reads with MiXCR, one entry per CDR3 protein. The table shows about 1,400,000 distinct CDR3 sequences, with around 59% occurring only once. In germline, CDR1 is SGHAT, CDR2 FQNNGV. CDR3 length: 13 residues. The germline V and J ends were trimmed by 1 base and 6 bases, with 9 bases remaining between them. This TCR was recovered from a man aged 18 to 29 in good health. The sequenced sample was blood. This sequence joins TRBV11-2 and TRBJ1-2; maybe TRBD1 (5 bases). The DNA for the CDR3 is TGTGCCAGCAGCTTAGTGTCGGGGGATGGCTACACCTTC. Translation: CASSLVSGDGYTF.